This T cell receptor beta chain was obtained from a study of T-cell memory formation after mild COVID-19. The overall study: Among the donors, TCR clusters were largely specific to each donor.

Each CDR3 protein is one row after TCRdb ran MiXCR on the 5' RACE reads. The sample lists 430,000 or so distinct CDR3 sequences, around a quarter occurring once. Overall study findings and caveats: Clones that shrank (day 15 to 85) were balanced CD4/CD8, whereas later expanders leaned CD4+. There were some responding clones in pre-infection memory, which suggested that cross-reactive memory had joined. Mainly in CM and EM were contracting CD4+ clones; CD8+ were in EMRA.

Of note for this clonotype: The antigen is unknown.

The ends were cut back, 5 bases at V and 8 bases at J, with 10 bases in the middle. Germline CDR1 SGHTA, CDR2 FQGNSA. The CDR3 covers 13 residues. The chain joins TRBV7-2 to TRBJ1-6; D not certain. Sequencing was carried out using PBMCs or a T cell subset sorted from them (not recorded which). This receptor was taken from an adult woman who had mild COVID-19 (a few samples of this study predate the infection). Cell type and time point are not known. The CDR3 loop reads CASSPAAHSPLHF. The CDR3 bases are TGTGCCAGCAGCCCAGCAGCGCATTCACCCCTCCACTTT.